This TCR beta chain was recovered during a study of cytotoxic CD8 clonotypes in ibrutinib-treated CLL. Study at large: Of a cohort that held roughly eleven relapsed/refractory and some 14 treatment-naive patients, about 18 were IGHV unmutated. Specimens for response were gathered following a median about 11 months of therapy, spanning 6 to 36. Whole-study results and caveats: A rise in clonality was seen at ibrutinib response, and a fall back toward baseline was seen at progression. Starting clonality was above that of age-matched healthy donors and tracked circulating CD8+ T-cell counts.

Trimming took 1 base from V and 2 from J, leaving 12 bases between them. Germline V gives CDR1 SGHVS, CDR2 FQNEAQ. CDR3 size: 15 residues. With regard to this clone: Its antigen is still unknown.

Sequencing was performed with immunoSEQ multiplex PCR; in TCRdb, only in-frame clones are kept and a portion is missing. The table includes roughly 17,000 clones, approximately 61% detected once. The TCR sequence derives from a human donor with chronic lymphocytic leukemia. V usage is TRBV7-8 and J usage is TRBJ2-7; weak D call: TRBD2 (5 bases). This sample comprised PBMCs, obtained after 12 months of ibrutinib treatment. CDR3 sequence reads: CASSLGGPPAYEQYF. The DNA for the CDR3 is TGTGCCAGCAGCTTAGGCGGGCCCCCCGCCTACGAGCAGTACTTC. The entire variable domain, with the rest obtained from reference TRBV7-8 and TRBJ2-7, is as follows: GAGVSQSPRYKVAKRGQDVALRCDPISGHVSLFWYQQALGQGPEFLTYFQNEAQLDKSGLPSDRFFAERPEGSVSTLKIQRTQQEDSAVYLCASSLGGPPAYEQYFGPGTRLTVT.